This is a list of T cell receptor beta chains from one sample in a study of cytotoxic CD8 clonotypes in ibrutinib-treated CLL. Measured with immunoSEQ multiplex PCR; TCRdb has only the in-frame clones, and not every one. The sample records fewer than 300,000 clones, 60% to 80% being singletons. Sequencing was performed on PBMCs, taken at disease progression, from a patient treated with ibrutinib. These receptors all stem from a human donor with chronic lymphocytic leukemia. Both conserved end residues are part of each CDR3. Each record gives: clone size, J gene, V gene, D gene, CDR3 DNA, CDR3 protein. The D gene is left open where the match is weak. Some rows mark clone size as missing; the rest say once, few, many or name a class of expanded clone.

NA TRBJ2-6 TRBV11-2 NA TGTGCCAGCAGCCCCTCCCCCCCTTACGGAAGCTCTGGGGCCAACGTCCTGACTTTC CASSPSPPYGSSGANVLTF
NA TRBJ2-7 TRBV15 NA TGTGCCACCAGCAGGCCGTTCTCCCGGTCCACCTACGAGCAGTACTTC CATSRPFSRSTYEQYF
NA TRBJ2-1 TRBV2 NA TGTGCCAGCAGTGATTCTGGGACTTGGGATGAGCAGTTCTTC CASSDSGTWDEQFF
NA TRBJ2-1 TRBV27 TRBD2 TGTGCCAGCAGTTCCCATCGAGCGGGAGCCTCCTACAATGAGCAGTTCTTC CASSSHRAGASYNEQFF
NA TRBJ1-2 TRBV6-1 NA TGTGCCAGCAGTGATATCTCAAGAGATGGCTACACCTTC CASSDISRDGYTF
NA TRBJ2-7 TRBV5-1 NA TGCGCCAGCAGCTTGGCCGGCTCTAGAAGCTACGAGCAGTACTTC CASSLAGSRSYEQYF
few TRBJ1-6 TRBV19 NA TGTGCCAGTAGACCGGGGACACCGAATTCACCCCTCCACTTT CASRPGTPNSPLHF
NA TRBJ2-7 TRBV5-1 NA TGCGCCAGCAGCTTAACGGGAAGCTACGAGCAGTACTTC CASSLTGSYEQYF
NA TRBJ1-5 TRBV11-2 NA TGTGCCAGCAGCCCGGGACGGATCAATCAGCCCCAGCATTTT CASSPGRINQPQHF
NA TRBJ2-1 TRBV5-1 TRBD2 TGCGCCAGCAGCTTGGCTCTCTCCGGGAGGATAAATGAGCAGTTCTTC CASSLALSGRINEQFF
NA TRBJ1-1 TRBV5-6 NA TGTGCTGATCGCGGGAGCCCCACTGAAGCTTTCTTT CADRGSPTEAFF
NA TRBJ2-7 TRBV6-1 NA TGTGCCAGCAGTGAAATAGGAGGTCCCTTCGAGAGTCCCCAGTACTTC CASSEIGGPFESPQYF
NA TRBJ2-7 TRBV6-5 TRBD1 TGTGCCAGCAGCCGTTGGGGACAGCACTACGAGCAGTACTTC CASSRWGQHYEQYF
NA TRBJ2-1 TRBV29-1 NA TGCAGCGTTGTTCCCGGCCTCAATGAGCAGTTCTTC CSVVPGLNEQFF
NA TRBJ2-3 TRBV29-1 TRBD1 TGCAGCGTTACCGGGACAGGGGTCTCAGATACGCAGTATTTT CSVTGTGVSDTQYF
few TRBJ2-3 TRBV6-1 TRBD1 TGTGCCAGCAGTAGCCCGGGACAGGGGACAGATACGCAGTATTTT CASSSPGQGTDTQYF
NA TRBJ2-1 TRBV15 NA TGTGCCACCAGCAGAGTCGATGTTTACAATGAGCAGTTCTTC CATSRVDVYNEQFF
NA TRBJ2-7 TRBV4-1 TRBD1 TGCGCCAGCAGCCAAGAGAGACAGGGTTTTTACGAGCAGTACTTC CASSQERQGFYEQYF
once TRBJ1-1 TRBV6-6 NA TGTGCCAGCATCCTGACAGGCACGAACACTGAAGCTTTCTTT CASILTGTNTEAFF
NA TRBJ1-5 TRBV2 NA TGTGCCAGCAGTGAACATCGAAATCAGCCCCAGCATTTT CASSEHRNQPQHF
few TRBJ2-5 TRBV18 NA TGTGCCAGCTCACCAACTACGGAGACCCAGTACTTC CASSPTTETQYF
NA TRBJ2-3 TRBV7-3 TRBD1 TGTGCCAGCAGCTCGAGAGTCGGGACAGGGAGCACAGATACGCAGTATTTT CASSSRVGTGSTDTQYF
few TRBJ1-1 TRBV28 NA TGTGCCAGCAGTTCACCGACAGGCAGCACTGAAGCTTTCTTT CASSSPTGSTEAFF
NA TRBJ2-7 TRBV10-3 TRBD2 TGTGCCATCAGTGAGTCAGGCGGGAGCTACGAGCAGTACTTC CAISESGGSYEQYF
NA TRBJ1-4 TRBV6-5 TRBD1 TGTGCCAGCAGTTACTACCGGGGACAGGGTCGGGAAAAACTGTTTTTT CASSYYRGQGREKLFF
NA TRBJ1-5 TRBV5-8 NA TGTGCCAGCAGCCCGTATCACACAGGCGGGAGGAGCAATCAGCCCCAGCATTTT CASSPYHTGGRSNQPQHF
NA TRBJ1-2 TRBV23-1 TRBD1 TGCGCCAGCAGTCAACGGACAGGCTATGGCTACACCTTC CASSQRTGYGYTF
NA TRBJ2-7 TRBV7-3 TRBD1 TGTGCCAGCAGCTCCGGGACAGGGACCAACGAGCAGTACTTC CASSSGTGTNEQYF
NA TRBJ1-3 TRBV11-2 NA TGTGCCAGCAGCTTAGCCGGAAACACCATATATTTT CASSLAGNTIYF
NA TRBJ1-3 TRBV4-1 NA TGCGCCAGCAGCCAAACTGAGAGGGGCCCTGGAAACACCATATATTTT CASSQTERGPGNTIYF
NA TRBJ2-7 TRBV15 NA TGTGCCACCAGCGGAGCGAGGGATGCGTACGAGCAGTACTTC CATSGARDAYEQYF
NA TRBJ1-1 TRBV27 NA TGTGCCAGCAGTTTATACCCCGGGGCCACTGAAGCTTTCTTT CASSLYPGATEAFF
NA TRBJ2-1 TRBV5-4 NA TGTGCCAGCAGCCAGCGGGCTACCTACAATGAGCAGTTCTTC CASSQRATYNEQFF
NA TRBJ2-6 TRBV2 NA TGTGCCATTCACAGGGTTGGGGCCAACGTCCTGACTTTC CAIHRVGANVLTF
NA TRBJ2-5 TRBV5-6 NA TGTGCCAGCAGCTTGGACAGGGAGTTGTACCAAGAGACCCAGTACTTC CASSLDRELYQETQYF
NA TRBJ1-5 TRBV5-7 NA TGTGCCAGCAGCTTGTGGGCAGGGAATCAGCCCCAGCATTTT CASSLWAGNQPQHF
once TRBJ2-7 TRBV4-3 NA TGCGCCAGCAGCCGGATCCTTCAACAGGGTTCCTTCTACGAGCAGTACTTC CASSRILQQGSFYEQYF
NA TRBJ2-2 TRBV15 TRBD2 TGTGCCACCAGCAGAGGCGGGAGGGCCGACGGGGAGCTGTTTTTT CATSRGGRADGELFF
NA TRBJ1-5 TRBV19 TRBD1 TGTGCCAGTAGTACCTGGGGACAGGGGAATCAGCCCCAGCATTTT CASSTWGQGNQPQHF
NA TRBJ2-1 TRBV9 TRBD2 TGTGCCAGCAGCGTAGCTGTCGGCGGGGGGCTCTACAATGAGCAGTTCTTC CASSVAVGGGLYNEQFF
NA TRBJ2-2 TRBV15 TRBD1 TGTGCCACCAGCAGGAGGGGGCCCGGGGAGCTGTTTTTT CATSRRGPGELFF
NA TRBJ1-1 TRBV18 TRBD1 TGTGCCAGCTCGTTCCCACAGGGGTTGGCTTTCTTT CASSFPQGLAFF
NA TRBJ2-7 TRBV6-1 NA TGTGCCAGCAGTGAAGCAGGGGCGGGCTACGAGCAGTACTTC CASSEAGAGYEQYF
once TRBJ2-7 TRBV7-9 NA TGTGCCAGCAGCGCCCCACCCGGGACTCTACCCTACGAGCAGTACTTC CASSAPPGTLPYEQYF
NA TRBJ1-6 TRBV4-1 NA TGCGCCAGCAGCCAACCTCTGAACCTCTATAATTCACCCCTCCACTTT CASSQPLNLYNSPLHF
NA TRBJ2-3 TRBV5-1 NA TGCGCCAGCAGCTTGGCGGACAGTTTGGTCACAGATACGCAGTATTTT CASSLADSLVTDTQYF
NA TRBJ2-1 TRBV28 TRBD2 TGTGCCAGCAGTTTATCGGGAGGGAACAATGAGCAGTTCTTC CASSLSGGNNEQFF
NA TRBJ2-7 TRBV29-1 NA TGCAGCGTTGTAGGCAGGACCCCAAACTACGAGCAGTACTTC CSVVGRTPNYEQYF
NA TRBJ2-2 TRBV2 NA TGTGCCAGCAGTGGGGTGGTGGCTGCCGGGGAGCTGTTTTTT CASSGVVAAGELFF
NA TRBJ2-7 TRBV6-1 NA TGTGCCAGCTCTCCCGGGTGGGGCGGGGAGCAGTACTTC CASSPGWGGEQYF
few TRBJ1-5 TRBV4-1 NA TGCGCCAGCAGCCAAGGAGGACAGCCAAATCAGCCCCAGCATTTT CASSQGGQPNQPQHF
NA TRBJ2-5 TRBV9 TRBD2 TGTGCCAGCAGCGTAGGACTAGCGGGAGAGACCCAGTACTTC CASSVGLAGETQYF
NA TRBJ2-7 TRBV5-1 NA TGCGCCAGCAAAGGGACACTTCTCGCGGGGGAGCAGTACTTC CASKGTLLAGEQYF
NA TRBJ1-1 TRBV7-2 NA TGTGCCAGCAGCTTAGGGCTGGACAGACTCCCTGAAGCTTTCTTT CASSLGLDRLPEAFF
NA TRBJ2-7 TRBV10-1 NA TGCGCCAGCAGTGAGCGCAGTCAAGGAGCCGATTTCCTTTACGAGCAGTACTTC CASSERSQGADFLYEQYF
NA TRBJ2-7 TRBV11-3 NA TGTGCCAGCAGCTTAGCGGGCAGGGAGGACGAGCAGTACTTC CASSLAGREDEQYF
NA TRBJ1-2 TRBV7-6 TRBD1 TGTGCCAGCAGCTTAGCGACAGGGGTCGGCTACACCTTC CASSLATGVGYTF
NA TRBJ1-1 TRBV7-8 TRBD1 TGTGCCAGCAGCTTATCTGGATACGGGACAGGGAACACTGAAGCTTTCTTT CASSLSGYGTGNTEAFF
NA TRBJ2-3 TRBV27 NA TGTGCCAGCAGTTCTTATAATGGGGGGCCAGGGGAAAGTTACACAGATACGCAGTATTTT CASSSYNGGPGESYTDTQYF
NA TRBJ2-7 TRBV11-2 NA TGTGCCAGCAATCTTATGGACAGCACCTACGAGCAGTACTTC CASNLMDSTYEQYF